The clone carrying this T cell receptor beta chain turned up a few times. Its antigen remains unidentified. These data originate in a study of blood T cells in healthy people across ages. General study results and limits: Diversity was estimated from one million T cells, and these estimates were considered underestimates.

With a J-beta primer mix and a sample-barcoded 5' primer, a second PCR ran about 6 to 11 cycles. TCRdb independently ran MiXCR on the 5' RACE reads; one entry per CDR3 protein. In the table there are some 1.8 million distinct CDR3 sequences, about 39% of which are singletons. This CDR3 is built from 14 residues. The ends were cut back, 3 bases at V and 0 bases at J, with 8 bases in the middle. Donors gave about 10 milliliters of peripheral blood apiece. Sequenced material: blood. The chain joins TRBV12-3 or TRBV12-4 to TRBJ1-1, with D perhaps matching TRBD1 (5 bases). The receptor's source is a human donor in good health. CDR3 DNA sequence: TGTGCCAGCAGTTTTGGGGCGGTGAACACTGAAGCTTTCTTT. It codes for CASSFGAVNTEAFF.